A selection of T cell receptor beta chains follows, all from one sample in a study of blood T cell repertoires in COVID-19. Generated by immunoSEQ multiplex PCR, the TCRdb table keeps only in-frame clones and is missing some. The table lists about 67,000 clones, around 87% of them singletons, with 4% to 5.5% in the top ten. Specimen: peripheral blood. These receptors came from a middle-aged man with active COVID-19. CDR3s include the opening cysteine and the closing phenylalanine or tryptophan. Fields, in order: V gene, J gene, D gene, clone size, CDR3 DNA, CDR3 protein. A D gene is named only where the DNA matches it firmly. Rows give clone size only sometimes, using once, few, many, or a class for an expanded clone.

V: TRBV7-6
J: TRBJ2-2
D: TRBD1
size: .
DNA: TGTGCCAGCAGCGGCCTGGGACAGGGAAACACCGGGGAGCTGTTTTTT
CDR3: CASSGLGQGNTGELFF

V: TRBV6-5
J: TRBJ1-5
D: .
size: .
DNA: TGTGCCAGCAGGGTAACGGGCAATCAGCCCCAGCATTTT
CDR3: CASRVTGNQPQHF

V: TRBV19
J: TRBJ2-1
D: TRBD2
size: .
DNA: TGTGCCAGTAGTACACCGGGACTAGCGGTTTACAATGAGCAGTTCTTC
CDR3: CASSTPGLAVYNEQFF

V: TRBV7-2
J: TRBJ1-2
D: .
size: .
DNA: TGTGCCAGCAGCTTAGTTACTGGGGCAGGAAAGAACTATGGCTACACCTTC
CDR3: CASSLVTGAGKNYGYTF

V: TRBV18
J: TRBJ1-5
D: .
size: .
DNA: TGTGCCAGCTCAACGGGGGGTCAGCCCCAGCATTTT
CDR3: CASSTGGQPQHF

V: TRBV6-2/TRBV6-3
J: TRBJ2-7
D: TRBD2
size: .
DNA: TGTGCCAGCAGTCCCCGGACTAGCGGGAGCTACGAGCAGTACTTC
CDR3: CASSPRTSGSYEQYF

V: TRBV6-5
J: TRBJ2-5
D: .
size: .
DNA: TGTGCCAGCAGTTTCGGGTTTAAAGAGACCCAGTACTTC
CDR3: CASSFGFKETQYF

V: TRBV5-1
J: TRBJ2-2
D: .
size: .
DNA: TGCGCCAGCAGCACGGCCGGGGACACCGGGGAGCTGTTTTTT
CDR3: CASSTAGDTGELFF

V: TRBV4-1
J: TRBJ2-7
D: .
size: few
DNA: TGCGCCAGCAGCCAAAGGGAGTGGGGCTCCTACGAGCAGTACTTC
CDR3: CASSQREWGSYEQYF

V: TRBV5-1
J: TRBJ2-5
D: .
size: once
DNA: TGCGCCAGCAGCGGGATGGGAGGAGGGGAGACCCAGTACTTC
CDR3: CASSGMGGGETQYF

V: TRBV7-9
J: TRBJ1-4
D: TRBD1
size: .
DNA: TGTGCCAGCAGCTGGAGGGTCGGGACAGGGGAAGAAAAACTGTTTTTT
CDR3: CASSWRVGTGEEKLFF

V: TRBV27
J: TRBJ2-7
D: .
size: .
DNA: TGTGCCAGCAGTTTATTCAGGGGCCCCTACGAGCAGTACTTC
CDR3: CASSLFRGPYEQYF

V: TRBV5-5
J: TRBJ1-4
D: .
size: .
DNA: TGTGCCAGCAGCTCTCAGGGTTGGAGTGAAAAACTGTTTTTT
CDR3: CASSSQGWSEKLFF

V: TRBV18
J: TRBJ2-1
D: TRBD2
size: .
DNA: TGTGCCAGCTCACCTAAGGGCGGGAGCAACTACAATGAGCAGTTCTTC
CDR3: CASSPKGGSNYNEQFF

V: TRBV4-3
J: TRBJ1-2
D: .
size: .
DNA: TGCGCCAGCAGCCAAGTTCCACGGGGAGCATATGGCTACACCTTC
CDR3: CASSQVPRGAYGYTF

V: TRBV6-6
J: TRBJ1-2
D: .
size: few
DNA: TGTGCCAGCAGCCGAACCCGGGGCTACACCTTC
CDR3: CASSRTRGYTF

V: TRBV28
J: TRBJ2-1
D: .
size: .
DNA: TGTGCCAGCAAGGACTACTCCAATGAGCAGTTCTTC
CDR3: CASKDYSNEQFF

V: TRBV30
J: TRBJ2-1
D: .
size: .
DNA: TGTGCCTGGACTCAAGGAGGCGGGTATTCTCGCTACAATGAGCAGTTCTTC
CDR3: CAWTQGGGYSRYNEQFF

V: TRBV18
J: TRBJ1-1
D: .
size: .
DNA: TGTGCCAGCTCACCAAGTATTTTGGTAAGCTCCGAAGCTTTCTTT
CDR3: CASSPSILVSSEAFF

V: TRBV29-1
J: TRBJ1-2
D: TRBD1
size: .
DNA: TGCAGCGCTTCACAGGGGGCGGGCGGCTACACCTTC
CDR3: CSASQGAGGYTF

V: TRBV2
J: TRBJ1-5
D: .
size: few
DNA: TGTGCCAGCAACCCCGCACAGGGCGCATATAGCAATCAGCCCCAGCATTTT
CDR3: CASNPAQGAYSNQPQHF

V: TRBV4-3
J: TRBJ2-3
D: TRBD2
size: .
DNA: TGCGCCAGCAGCCAAGGGCGGCTAGCGGGACACACAGATACGCAGTATTTT
CDR3: CASSQGRLAGHTDTQYF

V: TRBV5-1
J: TRBJ2-3
D: .
size: .
DNA: TGCGCCAGCAGCTTGGCCTCAGATACGCAGTATTTT
CDR3: CASSLASDTQYF

V: TRBV6-5
J: TRBJ2-3
D: TRBD2
size: .
DNA: TGTGCCAGCAGTTTTAGCGGGGGCACAGATACGCAGTATTTT
CDR3: CASSFSGGTDTQYF

V: TRBV13
J: TRBJ1-2
D: .
size: .
DNA: TGTGCCAGCAGCCCACGGGACAACGCTAACTATGGCTACACCTTC
CDR3: CASSPRDNANYGYTF

V: TRBV18
J: TRBJ2-2
D: TRBD1
size: .
DNA: TGTGCCAGCTCACCACGGGGACAGCGAACGAACACCGGGGAGCTGTTTTTT
CDR3: CASSPRGQRTNTGELFF

V: TRBV7-2
J: TRBJ1-4
D: TRBD1
size: .
DNA: TGTGCCAGCAGCTTCACCACAGGGGGTAGGGACGAAAAACTGTTTTTT
CDR3: CASSFTTGGRDEKLFF

V: TRBV6-1
J: TRBJ1-2
D: .
size: .
DNA: TGTGCCAGCAGTGAAGCGCAACTCTATGGCTACACCTTC
CDR3: CASSEAQLYGYTF

V: TRBV3-1/TRBV3-2
J: TRBJ2-2
D: TRBD2
size: .
DNA: TGTGCCAGCAGCCAAGGGGGAGGGCGAGAGGAGCTGTTTTTT
CDR3: CASSQGGGREELFF

V: TRBV6-5
J: TRBJ1-1
D: TRBD1
size: .
DNA: TGTGCCAGCAGGACCCAGGGGGCTTGGACTGAAGCTTTCTTT
CDR3: CASRTQGAWTEAFF

V: TRBV11-2
J: TRBJ2-5
D: TRBD2
size: .
DNA: TGTGCCAGCAGCCGCCTGGGAGGGTCCCGAGAGACCCAGTACTTC
CDR3: CASSRLGGSRETQYF

V: TRBV5-4
J: TRBJ2-3
D: TRBD2
size: .
DNA: TGTGCCAGCACCAGACGACTAGCGGGCGGCACAGATACGCAGTATTTT
CDR3: CASTRRLAGGTDTQYF

V: TRBV28
J: TRBJ1-1
D: .
size: .
DNA: TGTGCCAGCAGTTATCGACTAAGTGGGAGAGCTTTCTTT
CDR3: CASSYRLSGRAFF

V: TRBV5-6
J: TRBJ1-2
D: TRBD1
size: once
DNA: TGTGCCAGCAGCTTGGTTGCAGGGGGCAATGGCTACACCTTC
CDR3: CASSLVAGGNGYTF

V: TRBV15
J: TRBJ2-7
D: TRBD2
size: .
DNA: TGTGCCACCAGCTCTGCCGGGACTAGCGGCTACGAGCAGTACTTC
CDR3: CATSSAGTSGYEQYF

V: TRBV18
J: TRBJ2-1
D: .
size: .
DNA: TGTGCCAGCTCAACATCACTAAGCTCCTACAATGAGCAGTTCTTC
CDR3: CASSTSLSSYNEQFF

V: TRBV24-1
J: TRBJ1-5
D: .
size: .
DNA: TGTGCCGTACAGGGTTGGGGAGATCAGCCCCAGCATTTT
CDR3: CAVQGWGDQPQHF

V: TRBV10-3
J: TRBJ2-2
D: TRBD1
size: .
DNA: TGTGCCATCCTTAAGGGGGCGGGCGGGGAGCTGTTTTTT
CDR3: CAILKGAGGELFF